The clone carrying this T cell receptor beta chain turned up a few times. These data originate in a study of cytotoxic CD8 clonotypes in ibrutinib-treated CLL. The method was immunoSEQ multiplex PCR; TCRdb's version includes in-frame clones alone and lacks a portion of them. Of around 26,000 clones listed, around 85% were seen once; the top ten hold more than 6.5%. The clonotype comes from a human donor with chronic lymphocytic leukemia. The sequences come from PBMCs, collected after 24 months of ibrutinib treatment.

CDR3 protein: CASSWGPRKYGYTF. In nucleotides, the CDR3 is TGTGCCAGCAGTTGGGGACCGAGGAAGTATGGCTACACCTTC. V gene TRBV27 combines with J gene TRBJ1-2; the D gene is possibly TRBD1 (5 bases). CDR1 and CDR2 (germline): MNHEY, SMNVEV (reference sequence). The CDR3 is made up of 14 amino acids. Trimming shortened V by 4 bases and J by 5 bases, and 14 bases separated the two germline ends.